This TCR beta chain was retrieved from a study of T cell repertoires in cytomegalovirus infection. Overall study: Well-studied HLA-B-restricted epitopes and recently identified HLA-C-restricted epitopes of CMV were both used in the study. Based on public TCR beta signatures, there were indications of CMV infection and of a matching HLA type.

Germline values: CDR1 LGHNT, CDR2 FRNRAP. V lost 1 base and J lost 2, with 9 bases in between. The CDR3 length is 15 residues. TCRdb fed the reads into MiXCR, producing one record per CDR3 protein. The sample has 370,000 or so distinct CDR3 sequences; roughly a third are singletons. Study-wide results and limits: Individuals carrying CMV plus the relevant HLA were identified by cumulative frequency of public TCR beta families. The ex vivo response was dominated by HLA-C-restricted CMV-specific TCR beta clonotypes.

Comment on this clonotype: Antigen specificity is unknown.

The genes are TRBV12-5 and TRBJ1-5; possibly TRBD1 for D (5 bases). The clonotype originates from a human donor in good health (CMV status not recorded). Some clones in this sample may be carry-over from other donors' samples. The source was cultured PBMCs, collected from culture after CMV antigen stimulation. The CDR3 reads CASGLGGVGNQPQHF. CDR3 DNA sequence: TGTGCTAGTGGTTTGGGGGGGGTTGGCAATCAGCCCCAGCATTTT.